This T cell receptor (beta chain) was obtained from a study of human T cells and chemical hapten exposure. Turning to the study itself: Patch testing placed 0.01% DPC on the upper back, with readings at 6 days. Alopecia universalis, totalis or areata was present in patients who were mostly female.

This clonotype was detected a few times. Attachment of unique molecular identifiers to individual cDNA molecules was performed in the library. Using its own MiXCR run on the RACE reads, TCRdb lists one record per CDR3 protein. The sample comprises about 52,000 distinct CDR3 sequences, roughly a tenth of which are singletons, and more than 9% rests with the top ten. Time point specified: pre-sensitization, week 0. Sample treatment: therapeutic diphenylcyclopropenone sensitization with weekly scalp DPC. Whole blood that had not been fractionated was the source of extracted total RNA. The donor pool consisted of alopecia patients aged 18 to 70 years, considered suitable for DPC. V lost 8 bases and J lost 7, with 20 bases in between. The CDR3 loop spans 15 amino acids.

This receptor was taken from a woman aged 25 to 45 with alopecia areata. Some clones in this sample may be carry-over from other donors' samples. The chain joins TRBV12-3 or TRBV12-4 to TRBJ2-2; no definite D call. Specimen: whole blood, collected in connection with sensitization to the hapten diphenylcyclopropenone (DPC). The CDR3 here is CASPSPGRARGELFF. CDR3 coding DNA: TGTGCCAGCCCCTCACCCGGACGGGCCCGCGGGGAGCTGTTTTTT.